Presented here are 12 T cell receptor beta chains from one specimen sequenced in a study of T cells in localized non-small cell lung cancer (dated by TCRdb to 2020 to 2021). Receptor amplification or capture employed the immunoSEQ multiplex PCR assay. What TCRdb holds here is the immuneACCESS table cut down to in-frame rearrangements. Part of the clones is not present; checked against another copy, under half of the missing clones reflect an unresolved V gene, and the others are unexplained. This sample lists 70,000 to 80,000 clones; more than 70% were detected once. The ten largest account for roughly 19% of the sample. Sequencing was performed on peripheral blood, taken before any cancer treatment. Every receptor here comes from a woman aged 35-75 years with stage I squamous cell lung carcinoma.

There are a few counts of this clone. The V call is TRBV19, the J call TRBJ1-5, with D hard to call. This CDR3 spans 15 amino acids. CDR1 LNHDA and CDR2 SQIVND come from the germline V gene (reference sequence). Trimming took 3 bases from V and 6 from J, leaving 15 bases between them. The CDR3 sequence is CASSISRPEGQPQHF. CDR3 DNA: TGTGCCAGTAGTATTAGCAGACCCGAAGGTCAGCCCCAGCATTTT. Full variable domain (remainder filled in from reference TRBV19 and TRBJ1-5): DGGITQSPKYLFRKEGQNVTLSCEQNLNHDAMYWYRQDPGQGLRLIYYSQIVNDFQKGDIAEGYSVSREKKESFPLTVTSAQKNPTAFYLCASSISRPEGQPQHFGDGTRLSIL.

In the case of this clone: A read error may account for a junction end that differs from germline. This sequence joins TRBV9 and TRBJ1-1; 10 bases map to TRBD1. The CDR3 is made up of 15 amino acids. Germline values: CDR1 SGDLS, CDR2 YYNGEE. CDR3 protein: CASSETGGSNTEAFF. The CDR3 DNA reads as TGTGCAAGCAGCGAGACAGGGGGCAGTAACACTGAAGCTTTCTTT. The full variable domain, with the rest looked up from reference TRBV9 and TRBJ1-1, is DSGVTQTPKHLITATGQRVTLRCSPRSGDLSVYWYQQSLDQGLQFLIQYYNGEERAKGNILERFSAQQFPDLHSELNLSSLELGDSALYFCASSETGGSNTEAFFGQGTRLTVV.

The chain joins TRBV7-2 to TRBJ2-7; tentative D call: TRBD1 (6 bases). In germline, CDR1 is SGHTA, CDR2 FQGNSA. The length of the CDR3 is 13 residues. V lost 2 bases to trimming and J lost 5 bases, with 10 bases between them. DNA for the CDR3: TGTGCCAGCAGCTTAACAGGGTACCACGAGCAGTACTTC. Its translation: CASSLTGYHEQYF.

The CDR3 region has the DNA TGTGCCAGCAGTGTCATACAGGGTCTGACTAATGAAAAACTGTTTTTT. Translating it yields CASSVIQGLTNEKLFF. The chain couples TRBV6-1 to TRBJ1-4, with a possible D match to TRBD1 (6 bases). V was trimmed by 4 bases and J by 2 bases, leaving 14 bases between them. In germline, CDR1 is MNHNS, CDR2 SASEGT. The CDR3 runs to 16 residues.

The rearrangement joins TRBV10-1 to TRBJ1-1, with 8 bases fitting TRBD1. V trimming: 6 bases; J trimming: 4 bases; junction bases outside the gene matches: 7. The CDR3 runs to 14 residues. The germline V gene encodes CDR1 WNHNN and CDR2 SYGVQD (reference sequence). CDR3 amino acids: CASRAGGASTEAFF. The CDR3 nucleotides read TGCGCCAGCAGGGCAGGGGGCGCATCCACTGAAGCTTTCTTT.

In DNA form, the CDR3 reads TGTGCCACCAGCAGAGTCCCCGGGACTTCAAACAATGAGCAGTTCTTC. Protein product: CATSRVPGTSNNEQFF. This sequence joins TRBV15 and TRBJ2-1, with D tentatively TRBD2 (6 bases). This CDR3 is built from 16 residues. CDR1 is LNHNV, CDR2 YYDKDF, per germline (reference sequence). The V and J ends lost 1 base and 5 bases respectively, with 15 bases between them.

The rearrangement joins TRBV10-3 to TRBJ2-2; D is perhaps TRBD1 or TRBD2 (6 bases each). V was trimmed by 6 bases and J by 6 bases, leaving 11 bases between them. CDR1 is ENHRY, CDR2 SYGVKD, per germline. The CDR3 spans 13 residues. The CDR3 bases are TGTGCCATCAGCGGAGGGGGAGCCGGGGAGCTGTTTTTT. It specifies CAISGGGAGELFF.

The chain links TRBV18 to TRBJ1-4; 9 bases fit TRBD1. The CDR3 length is 16 residues. J was trimmed by 4 bases and V by 5 bases; bases with no gene match: 8. Germline CDR1 is KGHSH and CDR2 is LQKENI. The CDR3 reads CASSIVQGAGNEKLFF. The DNA for the CDR3 is TGTGCCAGCTCAATCGTACAGGGGGCTGGTAATGAAAAACTGTTTTTT.

The chain is built from TRBV6-5 and TRBJ2-2; 7 nucleotides agree with TRBD1. Looked up from germline, CDR1 is MNHEY and CDR2 is SVGAGI. The J segment lost 8 bases and the V segment lost 6 bases, leaving 12 bases of the junction unmatched. This CDR3 contains 15 residues. The CDR3, as DNA: TGTGCCAGCAGGGACAGGTTCTCCTCCTCGGGGGAGCTGTTTTTT. Protein: CASRDRFSSSGELFF.

The chain uses TRBV2 and TRBJ2-7; 9 bases fit TRBD1. This CDR3 contains 12 residues. Germline trimming cut 5 bases from V and 7 bases from J; bases unmatched to any gene: 3. Germline V gives CDR1 SNHLY, CDR2 FYNNEI. The CDR3 DNA reads TGTGCCAGCAGTCGGGACAGGGAAGAGCAGTACTTC. As protein: CASSRDREEQYF.

This chain uses TRBV18 with TRBJ1-4; tentatively, D is TRBD1 (6 bases). Germline loops: CDR1 KGHSH, CDR2 LQKENI. The CDR3 is made up of 15 amino acids. With 6 bases removed from V and 1 base from J, the gap between germline ends came to 12 bases. CDR3 in DNA: TGTGCCAGCTCCGCCGGAGGGGGAACTAATGAAAAACTGTTTTTT. Translation gives CASSAGGGTNEKLFF.

V and J are TRBV5-4 and TRBJ2-5, with a possible D match to TRBD1 (6 bases). This CDR3 spans 15 amino acids. Germline V lookup: CDR1 SGHNT, CDR2 YYREEE (reference sequence). The V end lost 5 bases, the J end lost 3 bases, and 17 bases lay between the germline ends. This chain's CDR3 is CASSTGTPGKETQYF. The CDR3 DNA reads as TGTGCCAGCAGTACCGGGACACCAGGGAAAGAGACCCAGTACTTC.